The entry below describes one T cell receptor (beta chain). Original analysis: Nucleated cell counts were estimated from reference gene primer amplification. Some clones are missing from TCRdb's copy, which holds only in-frame ones; the method was immunoSEQ multiplex PCR. That table furnishes V, J and clone size, whereas the DNA furnished D and trimming. This table has 95,000 or so clones, around 80% appearing once. This sample is drawn from a study of blood T cell repertoires in COVID-19. Study as a whole: Samples came from the United States, Italy and Spain, spanning acute and convalescent COVID-19. Sources were T cells, B-cell-depleted T cells, or PBMCs; the material itself was cDNA or gDNA.

The sample was peripheral blood. This TCR was sampled from a human donor in a cohort sampled during active COVID-19.

The CDR3 reads CASSSGQVNGYTF. CDR3 in DNA: TGTGCCAGCAGCTCTGGGCAGGTCAATGGCTACACCTTC. This chain uses TRBV7-8 with TRBJ1-2; D call uncertain. Trimming took off 4 bases at V and 6 bases at J, with 12 bases between the two ends. The CDR3 has 13 residues. Germline values: CDR1 SGHVS, CDR2 FQNEAQ.